This T cell receptor (beta chain) was sequenced during a study of shared clonotypes between healthy human individuals. The study's findings and limits: An expected dependence of interdonor clonotype sharing on sequencing depth was noted.

Remarks on this clone: The antigen is undetermined.

Per the study methods: Quality scores were absent from the junction-only immunoSEQ sequences, so filtering differed. Data came from immunoSEQ multiplex PCR; TCRdb stores just in-frame clones and leaves some out. V, J and clone size derive from that table, while D and trimming were established from the DNA sequence. The sample has a few million clones; around 93% are singletons. V trimming: 3 bases; J trimming: 2 bases; junction bases outside the gene matches: 5. The CDR3 is 15 residues long. CDR1 MDHEN and CDR2 SYDVKM come from the germline V gene. The naive CD8 fraction comprised CD45RO-negative cells positively selected for CCR7 and excluded terminally differentiated effector memory CD45RA+ cells.

The rearrangement links TRBV28 to TRBJ2-3, with TRBD2 matching over 7 bases. Sequencing was performed on naive CD8+ T cells from PBMCs. This sequence was found in a man aged 18 to 30 in good health. Some clones in this sample may be carry-over from other donors' samples. This chain's CDR3 is CASSLLRGDTDTQYF. CDR3 coding DNA: TGTGCCAGCAGTTTGCTCCGGGGGGACACAGATACGCAGTATTTT.